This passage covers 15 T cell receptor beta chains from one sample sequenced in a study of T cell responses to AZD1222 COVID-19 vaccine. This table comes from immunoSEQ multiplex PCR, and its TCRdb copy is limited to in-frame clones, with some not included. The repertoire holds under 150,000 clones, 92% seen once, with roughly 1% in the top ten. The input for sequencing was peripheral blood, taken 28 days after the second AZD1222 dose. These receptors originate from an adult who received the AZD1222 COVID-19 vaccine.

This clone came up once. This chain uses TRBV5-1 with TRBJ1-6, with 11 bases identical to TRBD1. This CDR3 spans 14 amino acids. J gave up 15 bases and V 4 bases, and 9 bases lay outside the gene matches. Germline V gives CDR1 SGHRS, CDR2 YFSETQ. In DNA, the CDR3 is TGCGCCAGCAGCCCGGGACAGGGGGGACCCGTCCTCCACTTT. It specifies CASSPGQGGPVLHF.

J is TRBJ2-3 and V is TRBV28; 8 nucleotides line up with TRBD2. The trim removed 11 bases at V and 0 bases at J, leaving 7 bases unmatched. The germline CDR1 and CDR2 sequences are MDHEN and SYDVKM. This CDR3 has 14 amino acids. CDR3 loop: CAGRGRLSTDTQYF. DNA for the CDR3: TGTGCCGGACGCGGGAGGCTGAGCACAGATACGCAGTATTTT. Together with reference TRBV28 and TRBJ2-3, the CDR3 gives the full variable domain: DVKVTQSSRYLVKRTGEKVFLECVQDMDHENMFWYRQDPGLGLRLIYFSYDVKMKEKGDIPEGYSVSREKKERFSLILESASTNQTSMYLCAGRGRLSTDTQYFGPGTRLTVL.

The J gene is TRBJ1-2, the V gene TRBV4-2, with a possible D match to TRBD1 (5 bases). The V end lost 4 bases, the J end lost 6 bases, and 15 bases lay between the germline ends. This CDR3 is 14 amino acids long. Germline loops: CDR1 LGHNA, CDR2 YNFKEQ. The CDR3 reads CASSPTGGRDGYTF. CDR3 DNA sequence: TGTGCCAGCAGCCCGACTGGGGGAAGGGATGGCTACACCTTC.

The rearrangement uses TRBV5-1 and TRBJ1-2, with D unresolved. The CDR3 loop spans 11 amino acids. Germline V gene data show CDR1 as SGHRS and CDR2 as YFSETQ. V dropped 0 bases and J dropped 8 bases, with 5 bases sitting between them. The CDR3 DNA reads TGCGCCAGCAGCTTGGATGGGGGCTACACCTTC. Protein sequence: CASSLDGGYTF.

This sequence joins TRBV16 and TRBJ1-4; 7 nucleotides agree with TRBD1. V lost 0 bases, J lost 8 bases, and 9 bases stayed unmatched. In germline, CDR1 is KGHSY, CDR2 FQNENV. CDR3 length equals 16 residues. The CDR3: CASSQSRRGRGEKLFF. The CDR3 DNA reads TGTGCCAGCAGCCAATCGAGGAGGGGGCGAGGAGAAAAACTGTTTTTT.

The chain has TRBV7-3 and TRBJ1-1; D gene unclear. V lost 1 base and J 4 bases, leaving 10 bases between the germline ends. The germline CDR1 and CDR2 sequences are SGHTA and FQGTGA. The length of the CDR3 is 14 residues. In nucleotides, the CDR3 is TGTGCCAGCAGCTTAAGTTCGAGTACCACTGAAGCTTTCTTT. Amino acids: CASSLSSSTTEAFF.

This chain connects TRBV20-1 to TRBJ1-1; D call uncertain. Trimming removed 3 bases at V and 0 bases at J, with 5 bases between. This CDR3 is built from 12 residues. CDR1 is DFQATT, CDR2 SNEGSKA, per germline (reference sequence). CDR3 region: CSASGLNTEAFF. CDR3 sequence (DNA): TGCAGTGCTAGTGGGTTGAACACTGAAGCTTTCTTT.

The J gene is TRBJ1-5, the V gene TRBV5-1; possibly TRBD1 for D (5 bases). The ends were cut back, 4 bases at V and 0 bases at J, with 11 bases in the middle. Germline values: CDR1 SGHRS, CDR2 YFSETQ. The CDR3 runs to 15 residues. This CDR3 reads CASSSSGDSNQPQHF. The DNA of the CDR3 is TGCGCCAGCAGCAGTTCGGGGGATAGCAATCAGCCCCAGCATTTT.

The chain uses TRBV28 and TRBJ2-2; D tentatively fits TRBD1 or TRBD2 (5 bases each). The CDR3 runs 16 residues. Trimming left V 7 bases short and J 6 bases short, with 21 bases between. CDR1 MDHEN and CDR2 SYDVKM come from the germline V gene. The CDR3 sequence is CASNSNGAALAGELFF. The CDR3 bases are TGTGCCAGCAACTCAAACGGGGCGGCCCTGGCCGGGGAGCTGTTTTTT.

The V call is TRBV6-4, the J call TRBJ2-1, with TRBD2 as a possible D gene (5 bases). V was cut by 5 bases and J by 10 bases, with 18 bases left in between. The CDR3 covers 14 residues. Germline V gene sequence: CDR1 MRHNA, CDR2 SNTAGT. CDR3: CASSPQSPGVEQFF. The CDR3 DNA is TGTGCCAGCAGTCCCCAGTCCCCCGGGGTCGAGCAGTTCTTC.

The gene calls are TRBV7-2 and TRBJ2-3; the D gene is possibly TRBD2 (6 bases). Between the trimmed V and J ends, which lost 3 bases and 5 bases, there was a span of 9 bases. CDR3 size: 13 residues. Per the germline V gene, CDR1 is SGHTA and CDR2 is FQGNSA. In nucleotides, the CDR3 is TGTGCCAGCAGCTTGGGACTGATAGATACGCAGTATTTT. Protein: CASSLGLIDTQYF. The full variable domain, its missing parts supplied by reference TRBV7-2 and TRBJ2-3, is GAGVSQSPSNKVTEKGKDVELRCDPISGHTALYWYRQSLGQGLEFLIYFQGNSAPDKSGLPSDRFSAERTGGSVSTLTIQRTQQEDSAVYLCASSLGLIDTQYFGPGTRLTVL.

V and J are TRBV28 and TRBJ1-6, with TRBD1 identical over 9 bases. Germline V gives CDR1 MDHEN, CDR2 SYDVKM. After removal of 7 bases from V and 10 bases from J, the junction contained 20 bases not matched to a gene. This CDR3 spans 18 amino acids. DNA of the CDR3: TGTGCCAGCAACTTTCCCCTCTCCGGGACAGGGAGTGAGTCACCCCTCCACTTT. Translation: CASNFPLSGTGSESPLHF. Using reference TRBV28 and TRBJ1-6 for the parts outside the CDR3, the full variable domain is DVKVTQSSRYLVKRTGEKVFLECVQDMDHENMFWYRQDPGLGLRLIYFSYDVKMKEKGDIPEGYSVSREKKERFSLILESASTNQTSMYLCASNFPLSGTGSESPLHFGNGTRLTVT.

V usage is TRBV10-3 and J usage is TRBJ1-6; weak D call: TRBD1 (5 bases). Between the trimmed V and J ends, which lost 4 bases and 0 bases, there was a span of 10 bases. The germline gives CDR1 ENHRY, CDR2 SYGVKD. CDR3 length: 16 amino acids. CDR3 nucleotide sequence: TGTGCCATCAGTGCTACGGGGGACTCCTATAATTCACCCCTCCACTTT. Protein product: CAISATGDSYNSPLHF.

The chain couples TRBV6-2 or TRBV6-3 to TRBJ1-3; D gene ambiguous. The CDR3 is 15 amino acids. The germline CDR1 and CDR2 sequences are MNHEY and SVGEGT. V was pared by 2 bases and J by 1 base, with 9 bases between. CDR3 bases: TGTGCCAGCAGTTACATGGCCATTTCTGGAAACACCATATATTTT. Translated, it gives CASSYMAISGNTIYF.

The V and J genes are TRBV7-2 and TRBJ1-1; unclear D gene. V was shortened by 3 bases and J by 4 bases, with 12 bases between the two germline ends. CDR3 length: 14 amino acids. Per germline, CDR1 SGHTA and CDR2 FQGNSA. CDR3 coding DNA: TGTGCCAGCAGCTTTCAGGAGGCTGGCACTGAAGCTTTCTTT. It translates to CASSFQEAGTEAFF.